The rows below give T cell receptor beta chains drawn from one sample of a study of CD8 T cells in ankylosing spondylitis. TCRdb re-called the 5' RACE reads through MiXCR, storing one row per CDR3 protein. The repertoire holds some 840,000 distinct CDR3 sequences, with approximately 12% as singletons. The material sequenced was blood, either unsorted or a sorted T cell fraction (not recorded which). Every receptor here comes from a male donor with ankylosing spondylitis. Each CDR3 is given with its conserved first and last residue. Fields, in order: D gene, V gene, clone size, J gene, CDR3 DNA, CDR3 protein. The D gene is left open where the match is weak. Part of the rows lack a size; the others show once, few, many or a class for expanded clones.

d_gene: .; v_gene: TRBV20-1; abundance: .; j_gene: TRBJ2-1; CDR3nt: TGCAGTGCTAAGCTATCCGGCCCGGGGGAGTTCTTC; CDR3aa: CSAKLSGPGEFF
d_gene: .; v_gene: TRBV7-2; abundance: .; j_gene: TRBJ2-5; CDR3nt: TGTGCCAGCAGCCCCGGGACGGATCAAGAGACCCAGTACTTC; CDR3aa: CASSPGTDQETQYF
d_gene: TRBD1; v_gene: TRBV12-3/TRBV12-4; abundance: .; j_gene: TRBJ2-7; CDR3nt: TGTGCCAGCAGCCAGGACAGGGTCAAGCAGTACTTC; CDR3aa: CASSQDRVKQYF
d_gene: TRBD2; v_gene: TRBV20-1; abundance: few; j_gene: TRBJ2-3; CDR3nt: TGCAGTGCTAGGGGGTTTAGCGGGGGAGTCACAGATACGCAGTATTTT; CDR3aa: CSARGFSGGVTDTQYF
d_gene: .; v_gene: TRBV5-1; abundance: .; j_gene: TRBJ1-1; CDR3nt: TGCGCCAGCAGCTTGAAGGGGCTCGGGAACACTGAAGCTTTCTTT; CDR3aa: CASSLKGLGNTEAFF
d_gene: TRBD2; v_gene: TRBV20-1; abundance: many; j_gene: TRBJ2-7; CDR3nt: TGCAGTGCCATCGGACTAGCGGGGCTCTACGAGCAGTACTTC; CDR3aa: CSAIGLAGLYEQYF
d_gene: .; v_gene: TRBV20-1; abundance: many; j_gene: TRBJ2-7; CDR3nt: TGCAGTGCTTTTAGATCCTTTAGCTCCTACGAGCAGTACTTC; CDR3aa: CSAFRSFSSYEQYF
d_gene: .; v_gene: TRBV4-2; abundance: few; j_gene: TRBJ1-2; CDR3nt: TGTGCCAGCAGCCAAGGTGAAGGCTACACCTTC; CDR3aa: CASSQGEGYTF
d_gene: TRBD2; v_gene: TRBV27; abundance: few; j_gene: TRBJ2-7; CDR3nt: TGTCCCAGCGGAAAGGAAGCGGGAGGCACCTACGAGCAGTACTTC; CDR3aa: CPSGKEAGGTYEQYF
d_gene: .; v_gene: TRBV25-1; abundance: .; j_gene: TRBJ2-7; CDR3nt: TGTGCCAGCAGTCAAGGGGAGTACGAGCAGTACTTC; CDR3aa: CASSQGEYEQYF
d_gene: .; v_gene: TRBV27; abundance: many; j_gene: TRBJ1-2; CDR3nt: TGTGCCAGCAGTTTATCGCCCCCGGCCCAATATGGCTACACCTTC; CDR3aa: CASSLSPPAQYGYTF
d_gene: .; v_gene: TRBV29-1; abundance: few; j_gene: TRBJ2-5; CDR3nt: TGCAGCGTTGAAGACGGCGCCAGGGCCCAGTACTTC; CDR3aa: CSVEDGARAQYF
d_gene: TRBD1; v_gene: TRBV29-1; abundance: many; j_gene: TRBJ1-6; CDR3nt: TGCAGCGTTGCCCGGGACAGGGGTTCACCCCTCCACTTT; CDR3aa: CSVARDRGSPLHF
d_gene: TRBD2; v_gene: TRBV11-2; abundance: .; j_gene: TRBJ2-2; CDR3nt: TGTGCCAGCAGCTTAAACTACCCTAGCGGGGTTGCCGGGGAGCTGTTTTTT; CDR3aa: CASSLNYPSGVAGELFF
d_gene: .; v_gene: TRBV28; abundance: many; j_gene: TRBJ2-7; CDR3nt: TGTGCCAGCAGCAATGGACAGATCTACGAGCAGTACTTC; CDR3aa: CASSNGQIYEQYF
d_gene: .; v_gene: TRBV28; abundance: .; j_gene: TRBJ2-4; CDR3nt: TGTGCCAGCAGTTTAGGATTCGAAAACATTCAGTACTTC; CDR3aa: CASSLGFENIQYF
d_gene: .; v_gene: TRBV7-2; abundance: .; j_gene: TRBJ1-1; CDR3nt: TGTGCCAGCAGCTTAGGTGTAGCACAAGAAGCTTTCTTT; CDR3aa: CASSLGVAQEAFF